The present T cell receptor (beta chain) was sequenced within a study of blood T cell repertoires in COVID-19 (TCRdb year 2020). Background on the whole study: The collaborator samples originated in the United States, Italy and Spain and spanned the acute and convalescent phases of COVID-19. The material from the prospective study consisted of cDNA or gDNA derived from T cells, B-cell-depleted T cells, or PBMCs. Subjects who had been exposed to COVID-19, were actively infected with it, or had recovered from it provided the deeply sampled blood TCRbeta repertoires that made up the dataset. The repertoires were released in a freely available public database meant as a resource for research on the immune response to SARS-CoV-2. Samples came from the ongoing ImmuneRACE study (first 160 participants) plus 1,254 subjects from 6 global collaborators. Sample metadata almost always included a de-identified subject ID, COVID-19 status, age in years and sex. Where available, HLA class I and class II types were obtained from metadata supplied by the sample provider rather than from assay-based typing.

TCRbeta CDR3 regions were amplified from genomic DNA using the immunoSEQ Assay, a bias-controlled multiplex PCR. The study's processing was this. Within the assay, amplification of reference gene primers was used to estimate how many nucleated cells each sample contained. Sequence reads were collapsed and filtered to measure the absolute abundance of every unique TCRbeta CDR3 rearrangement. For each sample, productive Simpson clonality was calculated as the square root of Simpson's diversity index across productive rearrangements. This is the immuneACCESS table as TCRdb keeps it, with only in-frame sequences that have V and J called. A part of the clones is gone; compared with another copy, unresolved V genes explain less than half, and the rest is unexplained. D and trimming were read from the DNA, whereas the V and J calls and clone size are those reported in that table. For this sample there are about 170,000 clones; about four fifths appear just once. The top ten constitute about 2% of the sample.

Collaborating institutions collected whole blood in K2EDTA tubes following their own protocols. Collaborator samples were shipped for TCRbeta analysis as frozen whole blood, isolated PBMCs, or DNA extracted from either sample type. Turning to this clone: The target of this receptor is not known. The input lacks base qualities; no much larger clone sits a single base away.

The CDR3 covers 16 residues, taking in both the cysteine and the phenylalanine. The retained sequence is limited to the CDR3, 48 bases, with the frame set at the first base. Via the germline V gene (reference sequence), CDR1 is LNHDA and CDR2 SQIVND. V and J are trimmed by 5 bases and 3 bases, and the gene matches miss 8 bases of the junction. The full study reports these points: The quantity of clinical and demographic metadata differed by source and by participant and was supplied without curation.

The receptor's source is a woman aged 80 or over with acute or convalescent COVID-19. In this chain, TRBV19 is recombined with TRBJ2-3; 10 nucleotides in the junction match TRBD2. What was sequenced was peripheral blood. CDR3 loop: CASSPSRTSGTDTQYF. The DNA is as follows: TGTGCCAGTAGTCCCTCCAGGACTAGCGGTACAGATACGCAGTATTTT. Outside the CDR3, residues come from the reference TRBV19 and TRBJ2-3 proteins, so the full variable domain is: DGGITQSPKYLFRKEGQNVTLSCEQNLNHDAMYWYRQDPGQGLRLIYYSQIVNDFQKGDIAEGYSVSREKKESFPLTVTSAQKNPTAFYLCASSPSRTSGTDTQYFGPGTRLTVL.